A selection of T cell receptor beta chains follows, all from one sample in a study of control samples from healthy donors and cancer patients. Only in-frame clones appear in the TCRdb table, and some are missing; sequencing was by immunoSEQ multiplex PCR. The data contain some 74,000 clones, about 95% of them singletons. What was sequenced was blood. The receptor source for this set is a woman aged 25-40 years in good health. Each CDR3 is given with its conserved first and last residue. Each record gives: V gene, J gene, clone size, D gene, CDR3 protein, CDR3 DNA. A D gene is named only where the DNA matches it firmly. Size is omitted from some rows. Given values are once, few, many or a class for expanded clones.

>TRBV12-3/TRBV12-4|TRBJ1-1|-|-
CASSPRNTEAFF
TGTGCCAGCAGCCCCCGGAACACTGAAGCTTTCTTT
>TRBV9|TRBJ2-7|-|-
CASSVEFRYSRHEYF
TGTGCCAGCAGCGTAGAGTTCAGGTATTCGCGCCATGAGTACTTC
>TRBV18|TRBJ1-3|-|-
CASSPSRQAGASGNTIYF
TGTGCCAGCTCACCATCCAGACAGGCCGGGGCCTCTGGAAACACCATATATTTT
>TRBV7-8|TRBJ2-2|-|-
CASSLTRGAYPGELFF
TGTGCCAGCAGCCTCACACGGGGGGCGTACCCCGGGGAGCTGTTTTTT
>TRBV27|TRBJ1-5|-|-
CASSNGQFNQPQHF
TGTGCCAGCAGCAACGGGCAGTTCAATCAGCCCCAGCATTTT
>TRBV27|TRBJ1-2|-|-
CASNPRGGSVYGYTF
TGTGCCAGCAACCCGAGGGGGGGCTCGGTATATGGCTACACCTTC
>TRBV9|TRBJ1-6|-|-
CASSVGGHQTLHF
TGTGCCAGCAGCGTAGGTGGCCACCAGACCCTCCACTTT
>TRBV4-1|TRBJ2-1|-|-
CASSQVGQFSYNEQFF
TGCGCCAGCAGCCAAGTTGGTCAGTTCTCCTACAATGAGCAGTTCTTC
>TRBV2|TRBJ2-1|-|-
CASSEALQGGDEQFF
TGTGCCAGCAGTGAAGCGCTTCAGGGCGGCGATGAGCAGTTCTTC
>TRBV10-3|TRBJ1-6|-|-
CAISASVGNSPLHF
TGTGCCATCAGTGCTTCGGTAGGGAATTCACCCCTCCACTTT
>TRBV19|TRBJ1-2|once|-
CASRQGEAGYTF
TGTGCCAGTAGACAGGGTGAAGCTGGCTACACCTTC
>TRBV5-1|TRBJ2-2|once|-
CASSKSPANTGELFF
TGCGCCAGCAGCAAGAGCCCTGCAAACACCGGGGAGCTGTTTTTT
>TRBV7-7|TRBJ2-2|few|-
CASSLVPGRAGELFF
TGTGCTAGCAGCTTAGTCCCAGGGCGCGCCGGGGAGCTGTTTTTT
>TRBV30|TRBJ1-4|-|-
CAGRGEKLFF
TGTGCCGGAAGGGGAGAAAAACTGTTTTTT
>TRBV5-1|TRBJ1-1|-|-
CASSETVNTEAFF
TGCGCCAGCAGCGAGACAGTGAACACTGAAGCTTTCTTT
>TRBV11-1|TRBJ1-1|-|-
CASSLQGNTEAFF
TGTGCCAGCAGCTTACAGGGGAACACTGAAGCTTTCTTT
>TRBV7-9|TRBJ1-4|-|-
CASSLGTGRVEKLFF
TGTGCCAGCAGCTTAGGGACGGGGAGGGTGGAAAAACTGTTTTTT
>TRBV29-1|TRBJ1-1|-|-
CSVEVLMSGEAFF
TGCAGCGTTGAAGTATTGATGTCGGGGGAAGCTTTCTTT
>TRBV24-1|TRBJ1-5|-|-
CATSRQSSNQPQHF
TGTGCCACCAGCCGACAATCTAGCAATCAGCCCCAGCATTTT
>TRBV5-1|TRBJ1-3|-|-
CASSYGGDTFSGNTIYF
TGCGCCAGCAGCTATGGCGGGGACACTTTCTCTGGAAACACCATATATTTT
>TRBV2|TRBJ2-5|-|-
CASIRQAIQETQYF
TGTGCCAGCATCCGACAGGCCATCCAAGAGACCCAGTACTTC
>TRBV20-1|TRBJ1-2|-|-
CSAGDNYGYTF
TGCAGTGCCGGGGATAACTATGGCTACACCTTC
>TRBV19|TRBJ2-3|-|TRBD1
CASSMGTGAYTQYF
TGTGCCAGTAGTATGGGGACAGGGGCGTATACGCAGTATTTT
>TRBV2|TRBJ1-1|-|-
CASSGGPLNTEAFF
TGTGCCAGCAGTGGGGGACCCTTGAACACTGAAGCTTTCTTT
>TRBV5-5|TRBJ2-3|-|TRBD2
CASSSLAGSTDTQYF
TGTGCCAGCAGCTCATTAGCGGGGAGTACAGATACGCAGTATTTT
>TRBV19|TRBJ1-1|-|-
CASSITGRWDAFF
TGTGCCAGTAGTATTACAGGGCGATGGGATGCTTTCTTT
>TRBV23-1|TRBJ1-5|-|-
CASSQSPQGRNQPQHF
TGCGCCAGCAGTCAATCGCCGCAGGGGCGAAATCAGCCCCAGCATTTT
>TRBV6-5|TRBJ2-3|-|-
CASSPGGNTDTQYF
TGTGCCAGCAGTCCCGGGGGAAACACAGATACGCAGTATTTT
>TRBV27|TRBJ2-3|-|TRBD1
CASSLTGSSLNTQYF
TGTGCCAGCAGTTTGACAGGGAGTAGCTTAAATACGCAGTATTTT
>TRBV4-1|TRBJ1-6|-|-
CASSSSYNSPLHF
TGCGCCAGCTCAAGCTCCTATAATTCACCCCTCCACTTT
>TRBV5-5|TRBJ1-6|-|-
CASRYGAGESDSPLHF
TGTGCCAGCAGATATGGGGCTGGGGAGAGTGATTCACCCCTCCACTTT
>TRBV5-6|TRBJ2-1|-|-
CASSLGNEQFF
TGTGCCAGCAGCTTAGGGAATGAGCAGTTCTTC
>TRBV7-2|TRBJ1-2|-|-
CASSLAHTTGYGYTF
TGTGCCAGCAGCTTAGCCCACACTACTGGCTATGGCTACACCTTC
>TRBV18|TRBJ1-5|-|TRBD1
CASSPGTDNQPQHF
TGTGCCAGCTCACCCGGGACAGATAATCAGCCCCAGCATTTT
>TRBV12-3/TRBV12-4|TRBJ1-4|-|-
CASSSQGGEKLFF
TGTGCCAGCAGTTCCCAGGGAGGGGAAAAACTGTTTTTT
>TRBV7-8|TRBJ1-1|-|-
CASNLGAQTEAFF
TGTGCCAGCAACCTCGGTGCGCAGACTGAAGCTTTCTTT
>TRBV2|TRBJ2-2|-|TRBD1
CASSGQGGDTGELFF
TGTGCCAGCAGTGGACAGGGGGGTGACACCGGGGAGCTGTTTTTT
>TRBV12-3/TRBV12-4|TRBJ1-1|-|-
CASSIREDTEAFF
TGTGCCAGCAGTATTAGGGAGGACACTGAAGCTTTCTTT
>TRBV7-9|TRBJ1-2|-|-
CAGVEGPGYTF
TGTGCCGGGGTCGAGGGTCCTGGCTACACCTTC
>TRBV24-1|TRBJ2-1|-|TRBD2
CATSDILAGGPDEQFF
TGTGCCACCAGTGATATACTAGCGGGGGGGCCAGATGAGCAGTTCTTC
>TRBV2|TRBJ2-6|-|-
CASSATGHGANVLTF
TGTGCCAGCAGTGCTACAGGGCACGGGGCCAACGTCCTGACTTTC
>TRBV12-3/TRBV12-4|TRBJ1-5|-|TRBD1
CASTRSGGQPQHF
TGTGCCAGCACCCGTTCAGGGGGTCAGCCCCAGCATTTT